This TCR beta chain was captured by sequencing in a study of STAT3 mutations in large granular lymphocyte leukemia (dated by TCRdb to between 2017 and 2020). Regarding the study in general: About half of the T-LGLL patients who underwent longitudinal sequencing carried canonical activating STAT3 mutations. From an initial cohort of 207 LGL patients, 15 to 20 representative T-LGLL cases were selected for longitudinal TCRbeta and STAT3 sequencing. Each patient was sequenced at an average of approximately 4.2 time points, ranging from 2 to 8 samplings. Serial deep sequencing of TCRbeta CDR3 and STAT3 was performed in patients with T-cell large granular lymphocyte leukemia to reconstruct clonal hierarchy and dynamics. More than half of T-LGLL patients received one or more immunosuppressive therapy regimens, with hematologic response in 35% to 40% of those treated. As controls, the study also included longitudinal sequencing of a couple of patients with natural killer LGL leukemia.

CDR1 SGHTS and CDR2 YDEGEE are derived from the germline V gene. V was cut back by 2 bases and J by 8 bases, leaving a gap of 11 bases between them. The CDR3 runs 13 residues from the cysteine to the phenylalanine. Of all the DNA, just the CDR3 is kept, 39 bases in frame from base 1. What the work shows at the level of the full study, not this receptor alone: Since codominant clonotypes persisted in some patients, a small but highly pathogenic clone may have gone undetected. The linking of therapy response to changes in TCR clonal burden was complicated by variable intervals between samplings and differing treatment regimens. Several patients had a dominant TCR clone burden greater than the STAT3 mutant burden, which suggests that the STAT3 mutation arose secondarily within a clone that had already expanded. TCR clonotype switching after therapy was seen in about 35% of the 18 patients, with all newly emerging clones being STAT3 wild type. Because no samples were available when a clone first appeared, clonal expansion was inferred from samplings taken at other points. At least one immunodominant TCRbeta clonotype was identified in every T-LGLL patient, and multiple immunodominant subclonotypes were identified in about half of the T-LGLL patients.

TCRbeta libraries were sequenced on an Illumina MiSeq, and an average of about 41,000 productive templates per sample was obtained. Using multiplex PCR amplification, the immunoSEQ assay generated the TCRbeta CDR3 libraries. On the authors' methods: Repertoire diversity was calculated as previously defined, with values near 0 taken to indicate extremely monoclonal samples. The immuneACCESS repertoire file appears here via TCRdb, limited to in-frame rearrangements. These files lack a portion of the clones; in checked studies, under half of the deficit traces to unresolved V genes, and the cause of the others is not known. D and trimming come from the DNA, and the V and J calls and clone size come from that table. The sample table holds over 30,000 clones, of which nearly 90% were seen once. 0.4% to 0.5% of the sample lies in the top ten. The same DNA, extracted from blood mononuclear cells, served for both the TCR sequencing and the STAT3 sequencing.

Remarks on this clone: Its antigen has not been determined. Qualities for individual bases were not recorded, and no much larger clone is one base off.

The sequenced material came from PBMCs. This clonotype was sampled from a human donor with T large granular lymphocyte leukemia. Some clones in this sample may be carry-over from other donors' samples. The rearranged chain carries TRBV5-8 and TRBJ2-1, with the D gene not confidently named. The DNA is as follows: TGTGCCAGCAGCTTTAGGGTTGGGGATGAGCAGTTCTTC. This translates into CASSFRVGDEQFF.